This T cell receptor (beta chain) was sequenced for a study of T cells in Graves' hyperthyroidism and ophthalmopathy. Germline loops: CDR1 SGHKS, CDR2 YYEKEE (reference sequence). There are 14 residues in the CDR3. V gave up 2 bases and J gave up 0 bases, with 7 bases separating them. TCR beta CDR3 region amplification was performed from RNA transcripts. Carried out on the TCR CDR3, a first-round RT-PCR used the HTBI primer set. TCRdb analysed the multiplex PCR reads with MiXCR anew, one entry per CDR3 protein. The data show about 400,000 distinct CDR3 sequences, roughly an eighth seen once. This clonotype has a count of ten or more. Graves' hyperthyroidism without ophthalmopathy progression within 18 months was termed stable.

Specimen: blood. This receptor was taken from a woman aged 18-29 years with Graves' hyperthyroidism. The rearrangement links TRBV5-5 to TRBJ2-3, with D unresolved. This CDR3 is CASSFYGSTDTQYF. CDR3 DNA sequence: TGTGCCAGCAGCTTTTACGGTAGCACAGATACGCAGTATTTT.